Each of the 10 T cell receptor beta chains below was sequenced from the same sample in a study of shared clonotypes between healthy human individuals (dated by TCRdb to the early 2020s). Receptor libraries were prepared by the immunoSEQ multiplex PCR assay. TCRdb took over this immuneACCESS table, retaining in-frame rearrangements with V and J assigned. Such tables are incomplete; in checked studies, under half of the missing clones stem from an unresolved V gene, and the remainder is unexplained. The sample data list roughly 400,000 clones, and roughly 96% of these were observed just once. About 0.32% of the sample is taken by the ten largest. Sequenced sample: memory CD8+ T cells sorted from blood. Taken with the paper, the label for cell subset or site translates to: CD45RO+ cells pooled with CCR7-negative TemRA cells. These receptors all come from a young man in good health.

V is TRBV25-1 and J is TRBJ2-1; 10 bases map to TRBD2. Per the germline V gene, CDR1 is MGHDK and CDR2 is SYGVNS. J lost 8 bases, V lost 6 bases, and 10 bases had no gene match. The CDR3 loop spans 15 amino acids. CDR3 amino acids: CASRSASGRVDEQFF. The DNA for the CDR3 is TGTGCCAGCAGGTCCGCTAGCGGGAGAGTGGATGAGCAGTTCTTC.

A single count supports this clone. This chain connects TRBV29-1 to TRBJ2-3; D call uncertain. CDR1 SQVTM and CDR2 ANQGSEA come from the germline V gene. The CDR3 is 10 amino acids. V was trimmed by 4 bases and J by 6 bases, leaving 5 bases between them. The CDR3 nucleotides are TGCAGCGTTGGGTGGGATACGCAGTATTTT. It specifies CSVGWDTQYF.

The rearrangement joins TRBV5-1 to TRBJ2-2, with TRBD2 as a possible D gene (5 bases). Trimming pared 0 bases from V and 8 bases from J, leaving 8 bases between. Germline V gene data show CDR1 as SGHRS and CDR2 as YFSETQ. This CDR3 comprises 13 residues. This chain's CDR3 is CASSLGLTGELFF. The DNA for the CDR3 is TGCGCCAGCAGCTTGGGACTAACGGGGGAGCTGTTTTTT.

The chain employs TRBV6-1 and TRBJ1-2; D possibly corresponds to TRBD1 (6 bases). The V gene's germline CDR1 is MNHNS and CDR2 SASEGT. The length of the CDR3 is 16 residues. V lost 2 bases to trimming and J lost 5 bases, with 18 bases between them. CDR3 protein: CASSETRGLTIYGYTF. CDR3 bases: TGTGCCAGCAGTGAAACCAGGGGCCTAACCATTTATGGCTACACCTTC.

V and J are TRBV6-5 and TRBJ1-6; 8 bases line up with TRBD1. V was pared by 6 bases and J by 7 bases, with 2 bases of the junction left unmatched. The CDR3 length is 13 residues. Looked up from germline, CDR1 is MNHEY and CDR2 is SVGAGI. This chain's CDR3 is CASSRGRNSPLHF. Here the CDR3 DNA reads TGTGCCAGCAGCAGGGGGCGAAATTCACCCCTCCACTTT.

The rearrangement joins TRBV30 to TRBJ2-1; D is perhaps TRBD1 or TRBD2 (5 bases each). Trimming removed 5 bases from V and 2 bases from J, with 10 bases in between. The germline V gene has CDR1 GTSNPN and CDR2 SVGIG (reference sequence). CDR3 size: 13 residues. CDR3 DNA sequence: TGTGCCTGGGACAGAGGGACCTACAATGAGCAGTTCTTC. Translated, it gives CAWDRGTYNEQFF.

The CDR3 nucleotides are TGTGCCAGTAGGGAAACGGGAGGGGATAACTATGGCTACACCTTC. Amino acid sequence: CASRETGGDNYGYTF. This sequence joins TRBV19 and TRBJ1-2, with D possibly matching TRBD1 (5 bases). Germline values: CDR1 LNHDA, CDR2 SQIVND (reference sequence). V was clipped by 6 bases and J by 1 base, with 15 bases between them. This CDR3 has 15 amino acids.

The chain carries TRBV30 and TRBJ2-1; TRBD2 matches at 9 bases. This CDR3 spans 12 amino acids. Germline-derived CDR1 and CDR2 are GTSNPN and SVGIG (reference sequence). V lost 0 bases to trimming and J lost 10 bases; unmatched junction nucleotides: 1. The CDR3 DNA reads TGTGCCTGGAGTGTAAGCGGGAGGGAGCAGTTCTTC. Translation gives CAWSVSGREQFF.

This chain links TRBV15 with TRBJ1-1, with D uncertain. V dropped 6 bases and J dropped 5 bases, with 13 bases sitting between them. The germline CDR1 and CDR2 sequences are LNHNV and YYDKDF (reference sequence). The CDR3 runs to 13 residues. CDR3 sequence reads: CATRGMPGTEAFF. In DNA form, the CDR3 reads TGTGCCACCAGAGGGATGCCGGGGACTGAAGCTTTCTTT.

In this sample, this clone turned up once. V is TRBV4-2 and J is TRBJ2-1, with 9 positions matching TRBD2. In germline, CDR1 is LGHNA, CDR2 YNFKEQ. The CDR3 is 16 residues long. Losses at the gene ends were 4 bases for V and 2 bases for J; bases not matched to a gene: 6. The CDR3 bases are TGTGCCAGCAGCCCCTGGGCTAGCGGGGCCTACAATGAGCAGTTCTTC. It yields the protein CASSPWASGAYNEQFF.